This section outlines one TCR beta chain sequence together with its context. Data came from immunoSEQ multiplex PCR; TCRdb stores just in-frame clones and leaves some out. Here the sample spans some 260,000 clones, about nine tenths being singletons. The data were obtained in a study of blood T cell repertoires in COVID-19. Study summary: The United States, Italy and Spain supplied acute and convalescent COVID-19 samples. From T cells, B-cell-depleted T cells, or PBMCs came the material, which was cDNA or gDNA.

Donors in Cohort 3 who had recovered were those with two negative PCRs, healthcare professional clearance, or resolution of their symptoms. The CDR3 runs 13 residues. Germline V gives CDR1 LGHNA, CDR2 YNFKEQ. V was pared by 2 bases and J by 5 bases, with 8 bases between. The clonotype was recovered from a man aged 40-49 years who had recovered from COVID-19. This chain links TRBV4-2 with TRBJ2-3, with unresolved D. The specimen was PBMCs or T cells enriched from blood (not recorded which). CDR3 nucleotides: TGTGCCAGCAGCCAAACGACGGGAGATACGCAGTATTTT. Its translation: CASSQTTGDTQYF.